The 27 T cell receptor beta chains presented below share a single source sample, sequenced in a study of blood T cell repertoires in COVID-19. Sequenced by immunoSEQ multiplex PCR; TCRdb stores in-frame clones only, minus some. The data contain about 46,000 clones, around 83% of them singletons. Sequenced input: peripheral blood. These receptors were obtained from a man aged 60 to 69 with acute or convalescent COVID-19.

The genes are TRBV28 and TRBJ2-3; D might be TRBD2 (5 bases). This CDR3 region has 15 residues. V lost 8 bases to trimming and J lost 1 base, with 16 bases between them. Germline V gene lookup returns CDR1 MDHEN and CDR2 SYDVKM. The CDR3 DNA reads TGTGCCAGCCTGGAGCGGAGAACACGCACAGATACGCAGTATTTT. Translated, it gives CASLERRTRTDTQYF.

The chain uses TRBV4-2 and TRBJ2-7; 7 bases are a match to TRBD1. With V trimmed by 3 bases and J by 4 bases, 6 bases remained unmatched. Germline V gene data show CDR1 as LGHNA and CDR2 as YNFKEQ. This CDR3 comprises 14 residues. CDR3 in DNA: TGTGCCAGCAGCCACTCCAGGGGGAGATACGAGCAGTACTTC. Its protein is CASSHSRGRYEQYF.

The chain couples TRBV6-2 or TRBV6-3 to TRBJ2-7; D may be TRBD2 (6 bases). Deletions cut 5 bases from V and 1 base from J, with 12 bases between. The CDR3 runs 14 residues. Germline V CDR1 and CDR2: MNHEY, SVGEGT. As DNA, the CDR3 is TGTGCCAGCAGTGGACGTCTAGCGTCCTACGAGCAGTACTTC. Translating gives CASSGRLASYEQYF.

This chain joins TRBV6-2 or TRBV6-3 and TRBJ2-1, with D perhaps TRBD2 (6 bases). Germline V gene data show CDR1 as MNHEY and CDR2 as SVGEGT. This CDR3 has 15 residues. Trimming cost V 2 bases and J 8 bases, with 16 bases left between them. The CDR3 spells CASSYGASSVDEQFF. CDR3 nucleotides: TGTGCCAGCAGTTACGGGGCCTCTAGCGTCGATGAGCAGTTCTTC.

The chain combines TRBV6-1 with TRBJ2-5; D is perhaps TRBD1 (5 bases). Trimming stripped 1 base from V and 5 bases from J, with 11 bases between. The CDR3 length is 14 residues. The V gene's germline CDR1 is MNHNS and CDR2 SASEGT. The CDR3 DNA sequence: TGTGCCAGCAGTGAAGTCAGGGTTCAGGAGACCCAGTACTTC. It is translated as CASSEVRVQETQYF.

The V and J genes are TRBV9 and TRBJ1-2; 10 bases are shared with TRBD1. Germline CDR1 SGDLS, CDR2 YYNGEE. With 4 bases clipped from V and 3 bases from J, the junction kept 6 bases outside the gene matches. There are 15 residues in the CDR3. In DNA, the CDR3 is TGTGCCAGCAGCTCCACCGGGACAGGGGACTATGGCTACACCTTC. Residues: CASSSTGTGDYGYTF. The full variable domain, its missing parts supplied by reference TRBV9 and TRBJ1-2, is DSGVTQTPKHLITATGQRVTLRCSPRSGDLSVYWYQQSLDQGLQFLIQYYNGEERAKGNILERFSAQQFPDLHSELNLSSLELGDSALYFCASSSTGTGDYGYTFGSGTRLTVV.

The chain is built from TRBV18 and TRBJ2-1; D possibly corresponds to TRBD1 (6 bases). The CDR3 runs to 15 residues. Trimming removed 6 bases from V and 4 bases from J, with 16 bases in between. Per the germline V gene, CDR1 is KGHSH and CDR2 is LQKENI. The CDR3 nucleotides are TGTGCCAGCTCCCCGCAGGGGAGCGCGTACAATGAGCAGTTCTTC. As protein: CASSPQGSAYNEQFF.

This clone was seen once. The CDR3 DNA reads TGTGCCTGCGGGAAATGGGGGGAAACCGGGGAGCTGTTTTTT. Its translation is CACGKWGETGELFF. The V gene is TRBV30, the J gene TRBJ2-2; TRBD2 might be the D (6 bases). The V end was cut by 6 bases, the J end by 5 bases, with 16 bases between. This CDR3 has 14 amino acids. Per germline, CDR1 GTSNPN and CDR2 SVGIG (reference sequence).

The chain joins TRBV3-1 (or the pseudogene TRBV3-2) to TRBJ1-2; 9 bases match TRBD1. The CDR3 totals 14 residues. Trimming cost V 6 bases and J 8 bases; bases outside gene matches: 10. Germline V lookup: CDR1 LGHDT, CDR2 YNNKEL (reference sequence). The CDR3 sequence: CASSPPGQGLGYTF. The CDR3 DNA follows: TGTGCCAGCAGTCCGCCGGGACAGGGCCTGGGCTACACCTTC.

This rearrangement joins TRBV21-1 to TRBJ1-3; the D call of TRBD1 is as the table states it, not checked on the DNA. TRBV21-1 is recorded as a pseudogene. The CDR3 loop spans 14 amino acids. The CDR3 reads CASSKGRGLDTIYF. CDR3 bases: TGTGCCAGCAGCAAGGGCAGGGGGCTGGACACCATATATTTT.

V usage is TRBV7-9 and J usage is TRBJ2-7, with D hard to call. This CDR3 has 13 amino acids. Germline loops: CDR1 SEHNR, CDR2 FQNEAQ (reference sequence). V was clipped by 5 bases and J by 1 base, with 9 bases between them. The CDR3 is CASSREPSYEQYF. The CDR3 DNA reads TGTGCCAGCAGCCGCGAACCTTCCTACGAGCAGTACTTC.

The J gene is TRBJ2-3, the V gene TRBV6-4; 8 bases agree with TRBD2. J gave up 4 bases and V 6 bases, and 3 bases lay outside the gene matches. The CDR3 runs to 13 residues. Per the germline V gene, CDR1 is MRHNA and CDR2 is SNTAGT. The CDR3: CASRQAGADTQYF. CDR3 in DNA: TGTGCCAGCAGACAAGCGGGAGCAGATACGCAGTATTTT.

This clone was recorded only once. The genes are TRBV28 and TRBJ1-2; no clear D gene. The germline V gene has CDR1 MDHEN and CDR2 SYDVKM. The CDR3 runs 13 residues. With 7 bases removed from V and 7 bases from J, the gap between germline ends came to 16 bases. DNA of the CDR3: TGTGCCAGCACCTTGGGCATGCCGTCTGGCTACACCTTC. Translating it yields CASTLGMPSGYTF.

This sequence joins TRBV10-3 and TRBJ2-7; D perhaps matches TRBD2 (6 bases). The V and J ends lost 10 bases and 1 base respectively, with 20 bases between them. This CDR3 contains 15 residues. Germline CDR1 is ENHRY and CDR2 is SYGVKD. This chain's CDR3 is CASGLNSDGSYEQYF. Here the CDR3 DNA reads TGTGCCAGCGGACTAAACAGTGACGGTTCCTACGAGCAGTACTTC.

This CDR3 is CASSVARGYSPLHF. CDR3 DNA: TGTGCCAGCAGCGTAGCCAGGGGGTATTCACCCCTCCACTTT. The chain carries TRBV9 and TRBJ1-6; 7 positions agree with TRBD1. There are 14 residues in the CDR3. From germline, CDR1 is SGDLS and CDR2 YYNGEE. Trimming at V came to 0 bases and at J to 8 bases, leaving 2 bases not matched to a gene.

The chain is built from TRBV2 and TRBJ2-1; 16 bases agree with TRBD2. The CDR3 contains 15 residues. With V trimmed by 8 bases and J by 7 bases, 5 bases remained unmatched. Per the germline V gene, CDR1 is SNHLY and CDR2 is FYNNEI. CDR3 in amino acids: CASGGTSGRANEQFF. DNA for the CDR3: TGTGCCAGCGGGGGGACTAGCGGGAGGGCGAATGAGCAGTTCTTC. Combining the CDR3 with reference TRBV2 and TRBJ2-1 gives the whole variable domain EPEVTQTPSHQVTQMGQEVILRCVPISNHLYFYWYRQILGQKVEFLVSFYNNEISEKSEIFDDQFSVERPDGSNFTLKIRSTKLEDSAMYFCASGGTSGRANEQFFGPGTRLTVL.

The J gene is TRBJ1-1, the V gene TRBV2; 7 nucleotides match TRBD1. Germline trimming cut 5 bases from V and 2 bases from J; bases unmatched to any gene: 5. The CDR3 length is 14 residues. The germline CDR1 and CDR2 sequences are SNHLY and FYNNEI. The CDR3 nucleotides read TGTGCCAGCAGTTCCGGGACAGTTAACACTGAAGCTTTCTTT. Translated: CASSSGTVNTEAFF.

The J gene is TRBJ1-2, the V gene TRBV15, with D tentatively TRBD1 (5 bases). This CDR3 has 19 residues. CDR1 is LNHNV and CDR2 is YYDKDF in the germline V gene (reference sequence). V gave up 3 bases and J gave up 0 bases, with 23 bases separating them. The CDR3 DNA reads as TGTGCCACCAGCAGGGAAGACAGCCATCCCGATTTAGCTAACTATGGCTACACCTTC. Residues: CATSREDSHPDLANYGYTF.

This clone has just a few counts. J is TRBJ2-1 and V is TRBV19; 11 bases agree with TRBD1. Germline values: CDR1 LNHDA, CDR2 SQIVND (reference sequence). Trimming at V came to 0 bases and at J to 15 bases, leaving 7 bases not matched to a gene. The CDR3 is 14 amino acids. As DNA, the CDR3 is TGTGCCAGTAGTATAGAAGGGACAGGGGGTCTTCGGTTCTTC. This codes for CASSIEGTGGLRFF.

The V call is TRBV29-1, the J call TRBJ2-3; D unclear. The CDR3 sequence is 11 residues long. The V gene's germline CDR1 is SQVTM and CDR2 ANQGSEA. V dropped 7 bases and J dropped 8 bases, with 13 bases sitting between them. The CDR3 region is CSGHNSRTQYF. As DNA, the CDR3 is TGCAGCGGACACAACTCCCGTACGCAGTATTTT.

J is TRBJ2-7 and V is TRBV4-1, with 8 nucleotides matching TRBD1. CDR3 length: 15 amino acids. The V gene end was trimmed by 0 bases and the J gene end by 2 bases; junction bases not matched to a gene: 3. The germline CDR1 and CDR2 sequences are MGHRA and YSYEKL. The CDR3 coding sequence is TGCGCCAGCAGCCAAGAGACAGGGGTTACCTACGAGCAGTACTTC. Encoded protein: CASSQETGVTYEQYF.

The chain links TRBV6-6 to TRBJ2-3; 8 positions match TRBD2. V shed 5 bases, J shed 0 bases, and the junction held 25 bases outside the gene matches. CDR1 is MNHNY, CDR2 SVGAGI, per germline (reference sequence). The CDR3 covers 22 residues. CDR3 sequence: CASSPRGGLAGPGIISTDTQYF. The CDR3, as DNA: TGTGCCAGCAGTCCCCGGGGAGGACTAGCTGGCCCGGGAATAATCAGCACAGATACGCAGTATTTT.

The chain joins TRBV24-1 to TRBJ2-1; no clear D. V was trimmed by 4 bases and J by 0 bases, leaving 15 bases between them. The CDR3 is 17 amino acids. Germline CDR1 reads KGHDR; CDR2 reads SFDVKD. The DNA of the CDR3 is TGTGCCACCAGTGACCCCTCTAGAGTTTCCTCCTACAATGAGCAGTTCTTC. This sequence encodes CATSDPSRVSSYNEQFF.

The chain has TRBV19 and TRBJ2-6; D gene uncertain. This CDR3 has 14 residues. The V end lost 6 bases, the J end lost 3 bases, and 9 bases lay between the germline ends. Germline V gene data show CDR1 as LNHDA and CDR2 as SQIVND (reference sequence). CDR3 loop: CASSLDLGANVLTF. The CDR3 nucleotides read TGTGCCAGTAGCCTAGACCTTGGGGCCAACGTCCTGACTTTC.

The gene calls are TRBV27 and TRBJ2-5, with 8 bases identical to TRBD1. Germline V gives CDR1 MNHEY, CDR2 SMNVEV (reference sequence). The CDR3 length is 14 residues. Losses at the gene ends were 5 bases for V and 3 bases for J; bases not matched to a gene: 5. CDR3: CASSGQGRKETQYF. The CDR3 coding sequence is TGTGCCAGCAGTGGACAGGGAAGGAAAGAGACCCAGTACTTC.

The rearrangement links TRBV24-1 to TRBJ1-2, with 10 bases that match TRBD1. This CDR3 contains 17 residues. V lost 4 bases to trimming and J lost 3 bases; unmatched junction nucleotides: 10. Germline CDR1 reads KGHDR; CDR2 reads SFDVKD. CDR3 protein: CATSDPAGQGRDYGYTF. CDR3 bases: TGTGCCACCAGTGACCCCGCGGGACAGGGGCGCGACTATGGCTACACCTTC.

CDR3 loop: CASSLEGQAPLGQYF. The CDR3 region has the DNA TGTGCCAGCAGCTTAGAGGGACAGGCGCCCCTCGGGCAGTACTTC. This chain links TRBV11-2 with TRBJ2-7, with 8 bases lining up with TRBD1. CDR1 is SGHAT, CDR2 FQNNGV, per germline. The CDR3 is 15 residues long. V dropped 0 bases and J dropped 9; count of bases not matched to a gene: 10.